The T cell receptor (beta chain) under discussion was sequenced for a study of graft-versus-host responses after intestinal transplantation. The overall study: Transplants were multivisceral, liver-intestinal, or isolated intestinal. Tacrolimus plus steroids were given to all recipients for approximately three years, preceded by anti-thymocyte globulin induction. Points from the study as a whole: Some GvH clones appeared in ileal mucosa or blood before recipient bone marrow. GvH clone levels peaked in circulation, and this peak was associated with early post-transplant HvG declines.

The data were produced by immunoSEQ multiplex PCR, yet TCRdb's version contains in-frame clones alone and is incomplete. The data contain some 120,000 clones, roughly 93% of them seen just once; the ten biggest clones take up roughly 1.2%. The CDR3 covers 19 residues. Germline V lookup: CDR1 MDHEN, CDR2 SYDVKM. V dropped 2 bases and J dropped 4; count of bases not matched to a gene: 19. In this sample, this clone turned up once. What it binds is unknown. The chain carries TRBV28 and TRBJ2-7; TRBD1 aligns across 8 bases. This specimen was unstimulated CD8+ T cells sorted from spleen or lymph node cells, taken before transplant. This clonotype was obtained from a human donor who was the organ donor for an intestinal transplant. CDR3 region: CASSLRTSGTGRRAYEQYF. CDR3 nucleotide sequence: TGTGCCAGCAGTTTAAGGACTTCCGGGACAGGTAGGAGGGCTTACGAGCAGTACTTC.